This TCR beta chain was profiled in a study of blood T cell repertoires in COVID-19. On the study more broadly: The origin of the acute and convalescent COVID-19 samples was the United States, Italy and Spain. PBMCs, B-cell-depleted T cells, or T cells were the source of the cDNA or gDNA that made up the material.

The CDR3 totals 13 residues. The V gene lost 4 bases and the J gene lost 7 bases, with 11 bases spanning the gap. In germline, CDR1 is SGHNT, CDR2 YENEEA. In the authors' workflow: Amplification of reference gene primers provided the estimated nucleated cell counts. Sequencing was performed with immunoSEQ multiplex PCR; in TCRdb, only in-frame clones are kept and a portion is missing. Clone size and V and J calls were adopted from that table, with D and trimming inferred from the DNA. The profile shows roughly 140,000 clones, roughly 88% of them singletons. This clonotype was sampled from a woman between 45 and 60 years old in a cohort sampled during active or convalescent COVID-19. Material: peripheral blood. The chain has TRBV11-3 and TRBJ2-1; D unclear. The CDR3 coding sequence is TGTGCCAGCAGCTCTCCCAGGTTTAATGAGCAGTTCTTC. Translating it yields CASSSPRFNEQFF.